The clone carrying this T cell receptor beta chain was detected only a few times. Antigen specificity is unknown. The V gene lost 2 bases and the J gene lost 2 bases, with 14 bases spanning the gap. The germline V gene encodes CDR1 SGHRS and CDR2 YFSETQ. The CDR3 sequence is 15 residues long. This entry belongs to a study of blood T cells in healthy people across ages. Study-level points and caveats: Estimated diversity that came from one million T cells was considered an underestimate.

PCR was performed a second time for roughly 7 to 12 cycles using a sample-barcoded 5' primer and a J-beta primer mix. TCRdb used MiXCR to reprocess the 5' RACE reads, holding one entry per CDR3 protein. Of roughly 830,000 distinct CDR3 sequences detected, around 68% appear once; the ten largest clones hold roughly a quarter. Sequencing input: blood. The genes are TRBV5-1 and TRBJ2-7; a possible D gene is TRBD2 (6 bases). This clonotype was obtained from a man aged 25 to 40 in good health. The CDR3 reads CASSLSKGGPYEQYF. CDR3 DNA: TGCGCCAGCAGCTTAAGTAAGGGAGGCCCCTACGAGCAGTACTTC.